The 18 T cell receptor beta chains listed next were all sequenced from one sample in a study of beta chain features in type 1 diabetes. Reverse transcribing all isolated RNA meant expressed TCRB transcripts were sequenced. Clones were sequenced by immunoSEQ multiplex PCR, and TCRdb holds only the in-frame ones, with some missing. This table has under 300,000 clones, over 20% appearing once. These receptors lack a known antigen. Findings of the study overall: Significant though moderate, a shortening of TCRB CDR3s appeared in all four CD4+ subsets of Type 1 diabetes patients.

The sample consisted of naive CD4+ T cells from blood. These receptor sequences come from a woman aged 40 to 50 with type 1 diabetes.

This clone has a handful of counts. J is TRBJ2-5 and V is TRBV7-2, with 7 bases matching TRBD2. This CDR3 has 15 residues. The J segment lost 1 base and the V segment lost 1 base, leaving 3 bases of the junction unmatched. CDR1 and CDR2 (germline): SGHTA, FQGNSA. The CDR3 reads CASSLGASGQETQYF. CDR3 DNA: TGTGCCAGCAGCTTAGGGGCTAGCGGCCAAGAGACCCAGTACTTC. Based on the CDR3 plus reference TRBV7-2 and TRBJ2-5, the full variable domain is GAGVSQSPSNKVTEKGKDVELRCDPISGHTALYWYRQSLGQGLEFLIYFQGNSAPDKSGLPSDRFSAERTGGSVSTLTIQRTQQEDSAVYLCASSLGASGQETQYFGPGTRLLVL.

This clone was seen more than once but under ten times. The chain recombines TRBV4-3 with TRBJ2-5, with TRBD2 matching over 11 bases. Germline V gives CDR1 LGHNA, CDR2 YSLEER. V lost 2 bases and J lost 3; bases outside the gene matches: 2. This CDR3 region has 15 residues. CDR3 DNA sequence: TGCGCCAGCAGCCAACAGGGACTAGCGGAAGAGACCCAGTACTTC. It specifies CASSQQGLAEETQYF.

The chain carries TRBV5-1 and TRBJ1-4, with 8 bases that match TRBD1. Germline V CDR1 and CDR2: SGHRS, YFSETQ. Trimming removed 0 bases from V and 8 bases from J; junction bases left unmatched: 9. The CDR3 consists of 16 residues. CDR3 protein: CASSLAYRQGLEKLFF. In DNA form, the CDR3 reads TGCGCCAGCAGCTTGGCCTACCGACAGGGGTTGGAAAAACTGTTTTTT.

This clone turned up a few times. The rearrangement links TRBV29-1 to TRBJ2-5; D may be TRBD1 (5 bases). The J call is uncertain, as TRBJ2-7 better fits the DNA end. Germline V CDR1 and CDR2: SQVTM, ANQGSEA. The CDR3 has 13 amino acids. CDR3 DNA: TGCAGCGTTCGGAGAGACAGTACGGCCGAGCAGTACTTC. It is translated as CSVRRDSTAEQYF.

This clone was detected only a few times. J is TRBJ1-2 and V is TRBV5-1; D is perhaps TRBD1 (6 bases). This CDR3 is built from 18 residues. The germline V gene has CDR1 SGHRS and CDR2 YFSETQ. V gave up 0 bases and J gave up 3 bases, with 21 bases separating them. CDR3: CASSLEGKRQVGHYGYTF. CDR3 nucleotide sequence: TGCGCCAGCAGCTTGGAAGGAAAAAGACAGGTCGGTCACTATGGCTACACCTTC.

This clone showed up just a few times. The chain links TRBV29-1 to TRBJ2-3; 9 nucleotides align to TRBD1. Germline V gene data show CDR1 as SQVTM and CDR2 as ANQGSEA. Trimming cost V 7 bases and J 7 bases; bases outside gene matches: 12. The CDR3 length is 14 residues. The CDR3 DNA reads as TGCAGCGCCTCAACAGGGGGCCGGGGGAATACGCAGTATTTT. Its translation is CSASTGGRGNTQYF.

V usage is TRBV25-1 and J usage is TRBJ1-2; D is perhaps TRBD1 (5 bases). This CDR3 has 16 amino acids. V was pared by 2 bases and J by 4 bases, with 17 bases between. Germline-derived CDR1 and CDR2 are MGHDK and SYGVNS. The CDR3 DNA sequence: TGTGCCAGCAGTGAACCAGGGCAGGGCGAAGTCTATGGCTACACCTTC. Amino acid sequence: CASSEPGQGEVYGYTF.

The J gene is TRBJ2-7, the V gene TRBV7-9, with 8 bases identical to TRBD2. The CDR3 consists of 15 residues. V shed 0 bases and J 3 bases; nucleotides not matched to a gene: 4. Germline V gene sequence: CDR1 SEHNR, CDR2 FQNEAQ (reference sequence). The CDR3, as DNA: TGTGCCAGCAGCTTAGCTGGGACTAGTGACTACGAGCAGTACTTC. Amino acids: CASSLAGTSDYEQYF.

This clone occurred a few times. J is TRBJ2-3 and V is TRBV2, with TRBD2 identical over 9 bases. Trimming removed 8 bases from V and 1 base from J; junction bases left unmatched: 7. The CDR3 contains 15 residues. Per the germline V gene, CDR1 is SNHLY and CDR2 is FYNNEI. Here the CDR3 DNA reads TGTGCCAGCGGCATAGCGGGGGTGGGCACAGATACGCAGTATTTT. Its translation is CASGIAGVGTDTQYF.

The chain carries TRBV7-9 and TRBJ1-5, with D possibly being TRBD1 (5 bases). The V gene's germline CDR1 is SEHNR and CDR2 FQNEAQ (reference sequence). The CDR3 loop spans 15 amino acids. The V and J ends lost 4 bases and 9 bases respectively, with 19 bases between them. The DNA of the CDR3 is TGTGCCAGCAGCTCCAGTTCGGGGGGTTACGGGCCCCAGCATTTT. It is translated as CASSSSSGGYGPQHF. Supplemented by reference TRBV7-9 and TRBJ1-5, the full variable domain reads DTGVSQNPRHKITKRGQNVTFRCDPISEHNRLYWYRQTLGQGPEFLTYFQNEAQLEKSRLLSDRFSAERPKGSFSTLEIQRTEQGDSAMYLCASSSSSGGYGPQHFGDGTRLSIL.

This chain uses TRBV5-4 with TRBJ1-2, with 8 bases identical to TRBD1. Looked up from germline, CDR1 is SGHNT and CDR2 is YYREEE (reference sequence). Germline trimming cut 0 bases from V and 8 bases from J; bases unmatched to any gene: 6. This CDR3 region has 14 residues. The CDR3 protein is CASSLEQGGRGYTF. The CDR3, as DNA: TGTGCCAGCAGCTTGGAACAGGGGGGCAGAGGCTACACCTTC.

The chain is built from TRBV6-5 and TRBJ1-2, with a possible D match to TRBD1 (5 bases). This CDR3 has 10 amino acids. Trimming left V 11 bases short and J 6 bases short, with 10 bases between. Germline lookup yields CDR1 MNHEY and CDR2 SVGAGI. The CDR3 coding sequence is TGTGCCTACGGGACTCATGGCTACACCTTC. Protein product: CAYGTHGYTF.

This clone was seen only a few times. The chain is built from TRBV5-1 and TRBJ2-3, with 12 bases lining up with TRBD1. Looked up from germline, CDR1 is SGHRS and CDR2 is YFSETQ. The CDR3 totals 17 residues. V was pared by 4 bases and J by 6 bases, with 12 bases of the junction left unmatched. Written as DNA, the CDR3 is TGCGCCAGCAGCCAGGGGACAGGGGGCTCCTGGTCGGATACGCAGTATTTT. This gives the protein CASSQGTGGSWSDTQYF.

The table lists this clone with a few counts. The rearrangement uses TRBV2 and TRBJ1-5; 9 bases match TRBD1. Per the germline V gene, CDR1 is SNHLY and CDR2 is FYNNEI. The CDR3 consists of 14 residues. The J segment lost 5 bases and the V segment lost 3 bases, leaving 2 bases of the junction unmatched. Here the CDR3 reads CASSEDRGYQPQHF. Here the CDR3 DNA reads TGTGCCAGCAGTGAGGACAGGGGCTATCAGCCCCAGCATTTT.

This clone has just a few counts. The chain combines TRBV18 with TRBJ2-7; 7 positions match TRBD2. The CDR3 length is 16 residues. V was clipped by 1 base and J by 0 bases; unmatched bases: 6. Looked up from germline, CDR1 is KGHSH and CDR2 is LQKENI. The DNA for the CDR3 is TGTGCCAGCTCACCACAGCGGGCTAGCGGCTCCTACGAGCAGTACTTC. This codes for CASSPQRASGSYEQYF.

The chain uses TRBV7-3 and TRBJ1-2, with 11 bases aligning to TRBD1. The CDR3 covers 14 residues. In germline, CDR1 is SGHTA, CDR2 FQGTGA. V lost 4 bases to trimming and J lost 4 bases; unmatched junction nucleotides: 2. The CDR3 coding sequence is TGTGCCAGCAGCTGGACAGGGGGCGGCTATGGCTACACCTTC. Its translation: CASSWTGGGYGYTF. Together with reference TRBV7-3 and TRBJ1-2, the CDR3 gives the full variable domain: GAGVSQTPSNKVTEKGKYVELRCDPISGHTALYWYRQSLGQGPEFLIYFQGTGAADDSGLPNDRFFAVRPEGSVSTLKIQRTERGDSAVYLCASSWTGGGYGYTFGSGTRLTVV.

This clone was observed a few times. V gene TRBV27 combines with J gene TRBJ2-5; the match to TRBD1 covers 7 bases. The J segment lost 5 bases and the V segment lost 6 bases, leaving 6 bases of the junction unmatched. This CDR3 region has 13 residues. In germline, CDR1 is MNHEY, CDR2 SMNVEV (reference sequence). The CDR3 bases are TGTGCCAGCAGCTCGCAGGGGGTGGAGACCCAGTACTTC. This gives the protein CASSSQGVETQYF.

This chain connects TRBV5-4 to TRBJ2-2; 10 bases map to TRBD1. J was trimmed by 5 bases and V by 0 bases; bases with no gene match: 7. The CDR3 sequence is 17 residues long. CDR1 is SGHNT, CDR2 YYREEE, per germline (reference sequence). In DNA, the CDR3 is TGTGCCAGCAGCTTGGCCGGGAGGACAGGGGGGACCGGGGAGCTGTTTTTT. Its protein is CASSLAGRTGGTGELFF.